The 16 T cell receptor beta chains presented below share a single source sample, sequenced in a study of shared clonotypes between healthy human individuals. The assay was immunoSEQ multiplex PCR, and TCRdb's table has in-frame clones only and misses some. Of 2 million to 2.5 million clones in the sample, approximately 90% are singletons; the top ten hold 0.3% to 0.4%. The sequenced material came from naive CD4+ T cells from PBMCs. Subset denoted: CD45RA+ positively selected. Source of these receptors: a man between 18 and 35 years old in good health. Some clones in this sample may be carry-over from other donors' samples.

The chain carries TRBV6-1 and TRBJ1-3, with D perhaps matching TRBD1 (6 bases). CDR3 length: 16 residues. The V and J ends lost 4 bases and 3 bases respectively, with 16 bases between them. From germline, CDR1 is MNHNS and CDR2 SASEGT. CDR3 nucleotide sequence: TGTGCCAGCAGTGGGGGAGCAGGGGCAATTGGAAACACCATATATTTT. It specifies CASSGGAGAIGNTIYF.

This chain joins TRBV5-6 and TRBJ1-2, with D hard to call. CDR3 length: 17 residues. Trimming left V 1 base short and J 0 bases short, with 16 bases between. CDR1 and CDR2 (germline): SGHDT, YYEEEE. The CDR3 sequence is CASSLTVAAGTNYGYTF. The CDR3 DNA reads as TGTGCCAGCAGCTTGACAGTAGCGGCCGGGACTAACTATGGCTACACCTTC.

This chain uses TRBV7-3 with TRBJ2-2; 8 bases align to TRBD2. Per the germline V gene, CDR1 is SGHTA and CDR2 is FQGTGA. Trimming at V came to 5 bases and at J to 0 bases, leaving 5 bases not matched to a gene. There are 16 residues in the CDR3. The CDR3 nucleotides read TGTGCCAGCAGCCCCGCGGGAGGATCGAACACCGGGGAGCTGTTTTTT. Protein sequence: CASSPAGGSNTGELFF.

The V call is TRBV12-5, the J call TRBJ2-1, with 8 nucleotides matching TRBD1. There are 15 residues in the CDR3. V shed 2 bases and J 3 bases; nucleotides not matched to a gene: 3. Germline CDR1 LGHNT, CDR2 FRNRAP. CDR3 nucleotides: TGTGCTAGTGGTTTGTGGACAGGGAACTACAATGAGCAGTTCTTC. It is translated as CASGLWTGNYNEQFF.

The chain couples TRBV29-1 to TRBJ2-7; a possible D gene is TRBD2 (6 bases). V was shortened by 5 bases and J by 3 bases, with 11 bases between the two germline ends. The germline gives CDR1 SQVTM, CDR2 ANQGSEA. The CDR3 extends over 12 amino acids. The CDR3 region is CSVKLADYEQYF. The CDR3, as DNA: TGCAGCGTTAAATTAGCGGACTACGAGCAGTACTTC.

V usage is TRBV2 and J usage is TRBJ2-7; 10 positions match TRBD2. CDR3 length: 15 amino acids. V was pared by 11 bases and J by 0 bases, with 10 bases of the junction left unmatched. From germline, CDR1 is SNHLY and CDR2 FYNNEI. The CDR3 DNA reads TGTGCCGGCCGGGGGACTAGCGAAAGCTCCTACGAGCAGTACTTC. Residues: CAGRGTSESSYEQYF.

The chain uses TRBV23-1 and TRBJ1-2, with no clear D. TRBV23-1 is an open reading frame whose function is uncertain. V was trimmed by 2 bases and J by 4 bases, leaving 14 bases between them. The CDR3 has 15 residues. The CDR3 coding sequence is TGCGCCAGCAGTCAACTTCCGGGGAGTGGCTATGGCTACACCTTC. It encodes CASSQLPGSGYGYTF.

CDR3 loop: CASSKASGTAEQFF. DNA for the CDR3: TGTGCCAGCAGCAAGGCTAGCGGGACCGCTGAGCAGTTCTTC. V usage is TRBV21-1 and J usage is TRBJ2-1; the DNA was not used to check the table's D call, TRBD2. TRBV21-1 is assigned pseudogene status. There are 14 residues in the CDR3.

This chain joins TRBV7-3 and TRBJ2-3; possible D gene TRBD1, 6 bases. This CDR3 region has 14 residues. With 1 base removed from V and 4 bases from J, the gap between germline ends came to 9 bases. Germline CDR1 reads SGHTA; CDR2 reads FQGTGA. CDR3 coding DNA: TGTGCCAGCAGCTTAAGGGCAGGGGCAGATACGCAGTATTTT. It codes for CASSLRAGADTQYF.

The V call is TRBV4-1, the J call TRBJ2-2; tentatively, D is TRBD1 (6 bases). In germline, CDR1 is MGHRA, CDR2 YSYEKL. The CDR3 runs to 15 residues. The V gene lost 6 bases and the J gene lost 4 bases, with 15 bases spanning the gap. CDR3 region: CASRQGSAITGELFF. The CDR3 DNA follows: TGCGCCAGCAGACAGGGATCAGCGATCACCGGGGAGCTGTTTTTT.

The chain has TRBV28 and TRBJ1-2; no reliable D call. V lost 7 bases and J 9 bases, leaving 15 bases between the germline ends. Germline CDR1 is MDHEN and CDR2 is SYDVKM. CDR3 length equals 12 residues. The CDR3 bases are TGTGCCAGCACGCGCTCGGGCAGCCGCTACACCTTC. Translation gives CASTRSGSRYTF.

V is TRBV5-1 and J is TRBJ1-4; D gene unclear. Germline CDR1 SGHRS, CDR2 YFSETQ. This CDR3 spans 15 amino acids. The V gene lost 0 bases and the J gene lost 7 bases, with 13 bases spanning the gap. CDR3 sequence: CASSLGSRRAEKLFF. CDR3 coding DNA: TGCGCCAGCAGCTTGGGTAGCCGCCGGGCTGAAAAACTGTTTTTT.

The J gene is TRBJ1-1, the V gene TRBV15, with 9 bases fitting TRBD1. V lost 5 bases to trimming and J lost 3 bases; unmatched junction nucleotides: 4. The V gene's germline CDR1 is LNHNV and CDR2 YYDKDF (reference sequence). CDR3 length: 14 amino acids. CDR3 protein: CATSGYRGHTEAFF. The CDR3 bases are TGTGCCACCAGCGGGTACAGGGGGCACACTGAAGCTTTCTTT.

V gene TRBV19 combines with J gene TRBJ2-1; no definite D call. Germline CDR1 and CDR2: LNHDA and SQIVND (reference sequence). The ends were cut back, 5 bases at V and 7 bases at J, with 15 bases in the middle. This CDR3 comprises 14 residues. The chain's CDR3 is CASSFTRGLNEQFF. As DNA, the CDR3 is TGTGCCAGTAGTTTTACAAGAGGCTTGAATGAGCAGTTCTTC.

With regard to this clone: The same CDR3 arises from other DNA sequences in this sample as well. In DNA, the CDR3 is TGTGCCAGCAGCCCCGATGCCTACGAGCAGTACTTC. Translation: CASSPDAYEQYF. V gene TRBV7-2 combines with J gene TRBJ2-7; D gene unclear. CDR1 and CDR2 from the germline V gene are SGHTA and FQGNSA. The CDR3 has 12 amino acids. V was clipped by 5 bases and J by 2 bases, with 7 bases between them.

The genes are TRBV4-3 and TRBJ1-2; unclear D gene. The germline V gene encodes CDR1 LGHNA and CDR2 YSLEER. The V and J ends lost 1 base and 5 bases respectively, with 14 bases between them. This CDR3 contains 15 residues. The chain's CDR3 is CASSQVLETYYGYTF. The CDR3 nucleotides read TGCGCCAGCAGCCAAGTCCTGGAGACGTATTATGGCTACACCTTC.